These 9 T cell receptor beta chains were all obtained from the same sample, sequenced in a study of cytomegalovirus exposure and HLA in healthy donors. Libraries were prepared by immunoSEQ multiplex PCR; TCRdb keeps only in-frame clonotypes and omits some of them. This table has more than 300,000 clones, roughly 90% appearing once. Sequenced material: PBMCs. The receptors here all came from a woman younger than 30 in good health and CMV-seronegative.

The sample holds a few counts of this clone. This rearrangement joins TRBV6-1 to TRBJ1-2, with D possibly matching TRBD1 (6 bases). Germline-derived CDR1 and CDR2 are MNHNS and SASEGT. V was shortened by 0 bases and J by 7 bases, with 12 bases between the two germline ends. This CDR3 is built from 14 residues. The CDR3 protein is CASSEADRLSGYTF. In nucleotides, the CDR3 is TGTGCCAGCAGTGAAGCAGACAGGTTGTCTGGCTACACCTTC.

The gene calls are TRBV23-1 and TRBJ1-1; 7 positions match TRBD1. TRBV23-1 is labeled an ORF, and its function is uncertain. CDR3 size: 13 residues. With V trimmed by 5 bases and J by 13 bases, 13 bases remained unmatched. In nucleotides, the CDR3 is TGCGCCAGCAGTTCAGGGGGTCCTAGGAAAGATTTCTTT. It yields the protein CASSSGGPRKDFF.

This chain connects TRBV11-2 to TRBJ2-7; weak D call: TRBD1 (6 bases). This CDR3 comprises 15 residues. Germline assignment: CDR1 SGHAT and CDR2 FQNNGV. Trimming took 0 bases from V and 0 from J, leaving 9 bases between them. The CDR3 reads CASSLDWTVSYEQYF. Written as DNA, the CDR3 is TGTGCCAGCAGCTTAGACTGGACAGTCTCCTACGAGCAGTACTTC. Together with reference TRBV11-2 and TRBJ2-7, the CDR3 gives the full variable domain: EAGVAQSPRYKIIEKRQSVAFWCNPISGHATLYWYQQILGQGPKLLIQFQNNGVVDDSQLPKDRFSAERLKGVDSTLKIQPAKLEDSAVYLCASSLDWTVSYEQYFGPGTRLTVT.

This clone was detected a few times. The CDR3, as DNA: TGTGCCAGCAGCCAACAGGGGGCTTATGGCTACACCTTC. It codes for CASSQQGAYGYTF. V is TRBV13 and J is TRBJ1-2; 9 nucleotides match TRBD1. The ends lost 5 bases at V and 5 bases at J; junction bases unmatched: 3. The CDR3 runs 13 residues. The germline V gene encodes CDR1 PRHDT and CDR2 FYEKMQ (reference sequence). Drawing the rest from reference TRBV13 and TRBJ1-2, the complete variable domain is AAGVIQSPRHLIKEKRETATLKCYPIPRHDTVYWYQQGPGQDPQFLISFYEKMQSDKGSIPDRFSAQQFSDYHSELNMSSLELGDSALYFCASSQQGAYGYTFGSGTRLTVV.

This chain uses TRBV4-1 with TRBJ2-7; 9 positions agree with TRBD2. Germline CDR1 MGHRA, CDR2 YSYEKL. The V and J ends lost 4 bases and 1 base, in that order; junction bases with no gene match: 8. The CDR3 length is 16 residues. As DNA, the CDR3 is TGCGCCAGCAGCCCCACCCTAGCGGGACGTTCCTACGAGCAGTACTTC. This translates into CASSPTLAGRSYEQYF.

The chain joins TRBV9 to TRBJ1-1; D gene ambiguous. The CDR3 contains 13 residues. Looked up from germline, CDR1 is SGDLS and CDR2 is YYNGEE. V dropped 6 bases and J dropped 0 bases, with 9 bases sitting between them. CDR3 in amino acids: CASKPDMNTEAFF. The CDR3 DNA reads TGTGCCAGCAAGCCCGACATGAACACTGAAGCTTTCTTT.

This chain uses TRBV2 with TRBJ2-5; D ambiguous. This CDR3 region has 14 residues. Germline-derived CDR1 and CDR2 are SNHLY and FYNNEI. V shed 2 bases and J shed 2 bases, with 9 bases lying between them. CDR3 protein: CASSELFRQETQYF. CDR3 bases: TGTGCCAGCAGTGAATTATTCAGGCAAGAGACCCAGTACTTC. Full variable domain (rest looked up from reference TRBV2 and TRBJ2-5): EPEVTQTPSHQVTQMGQEVILRCVPISNHLYFYWYRQILGQKVEFLVSFYNNEISEKSEIFDDQFSVERPDGSNFTLKIRSTKLEDSAMYFCASSELFRQETQYFGPGTRLLVL.

This chain joins TRBV11-2 and TRBJ1-1; D not certain. The V end was cut by 5 bases, the J end by 1 base, with 8 bases between. Germline V gene lookup returns CDR1 SGHAT and CDR2 FQNNGV. The CDR3 consists of 13 residues. CDR3 in DNA: TGTGCCAGCAGCAGCGGTGGGAACACTGAAGCTTTCTTT. Protein product: CASSSGGNTEAFF.

The chain joins TRBV4-3 to TRBJ2-1; D unclear. The V gene's germline CDR1 is LGHNA and CDR2 YSLEER. V was pared by 0 bases and J by 4 bases, with 13 bases between. This CDR3 is 16 amino acids long. Here the CDR3 reads CASSQDDGASYNEQFF. Written as DNA, the CDR3 is TGCGCCAGCAGCCAAGACGACGGAGCCTCATACAATGAGCAGTTCTTC.